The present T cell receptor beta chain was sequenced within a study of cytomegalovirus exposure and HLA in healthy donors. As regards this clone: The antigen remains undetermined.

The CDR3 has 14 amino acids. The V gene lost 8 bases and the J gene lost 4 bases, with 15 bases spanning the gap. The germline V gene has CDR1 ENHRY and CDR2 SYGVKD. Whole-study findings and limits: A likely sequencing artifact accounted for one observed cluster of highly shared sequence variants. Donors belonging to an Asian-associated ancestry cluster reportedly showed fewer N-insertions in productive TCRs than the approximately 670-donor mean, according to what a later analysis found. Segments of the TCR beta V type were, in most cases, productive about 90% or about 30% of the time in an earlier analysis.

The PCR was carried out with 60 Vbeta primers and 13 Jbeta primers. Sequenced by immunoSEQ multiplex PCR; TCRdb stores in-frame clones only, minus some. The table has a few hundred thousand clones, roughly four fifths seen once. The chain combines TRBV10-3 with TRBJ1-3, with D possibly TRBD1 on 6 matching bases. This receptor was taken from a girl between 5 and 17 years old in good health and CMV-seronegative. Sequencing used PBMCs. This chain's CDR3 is CAIRQAPEGNTIYF. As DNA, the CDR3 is TGTGCCATCCGACAGGCCCCGGAAGGAAACACCATATATTTT.